This T cell receptor (beta chain) emerged from a study of siplizumab effects on memory and regulatory T cells. The study, taken as a whole, reports: Naive T cells appeared more diverse than memory cells and seemed to be major alloresponse contributors. For mappable alloreactive CD4+ clones, the mean Treg-derived fraction was around 66% with siplizumab and roughly 25% in controls.

The germline gives CDR1 SNHLY, CDR2 FYNNEI. Between the trimmed V and J ends, which lost 5 bases and 5 bases, there was a span of 7 bases. The CDR3 is 12 residues long. Assay used: immunoSEQ multiplex PCR; TCRdb lists only in-frame clones, some missing. This sample has tens of thousands of clones, with over 65% found just once. This clone was seen more than once but under ten times. The antigen is not known. The receptor was derived from a human donor in good health. Sequences were obtained from memory CD4+ T cells sorted from blood. The chain combines TRBV2 with TRBJ1-3; D is ambiguous. This CDR3 reads CASSRDRNTIYF. The CDR3 nucleotides are TGTGCCAGCAGTAGGGATCGAAACACCATATATTTT.